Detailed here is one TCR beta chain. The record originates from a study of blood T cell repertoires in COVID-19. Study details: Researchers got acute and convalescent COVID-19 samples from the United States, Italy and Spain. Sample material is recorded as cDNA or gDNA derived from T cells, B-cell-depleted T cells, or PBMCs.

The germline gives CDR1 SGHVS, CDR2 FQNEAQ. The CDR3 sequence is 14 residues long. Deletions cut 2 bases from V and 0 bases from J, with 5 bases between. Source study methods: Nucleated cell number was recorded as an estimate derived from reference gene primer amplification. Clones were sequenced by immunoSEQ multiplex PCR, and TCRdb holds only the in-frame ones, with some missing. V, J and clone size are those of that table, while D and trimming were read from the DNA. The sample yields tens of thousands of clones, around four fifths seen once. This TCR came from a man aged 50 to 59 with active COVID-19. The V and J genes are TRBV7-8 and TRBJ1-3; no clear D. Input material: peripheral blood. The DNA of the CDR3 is TGTGCCAGCAGCTTACCCTACTCTGGAAACACCATATATTTT. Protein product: CASSLPYSGNTIYF. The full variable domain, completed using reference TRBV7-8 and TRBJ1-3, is GAGVSQSPRYKVAKRGQDVALRCDPISGHVSLFWYQQALGQGPEFLTYFQNEAQLDKSGLPSDRFFAERPEGSVSTLKIQRTQQEDSAVYLCASSLPYSGNTIYFGEGSWLTVV.